This T cell receptor (beta chain) was captured in a study of sequential checkpoint blockade in melanoma. Study-wide background: Patients were randomized 1:1 to nivolumab-then-ipilimumab or ipilimumab-then-nivolumab first-line. After both sequences, patients received maintenance nivolumab.

Only in-frame clones appear in the TCRdb table, and some are missing; sequencing was by immunoSEQ multiplex PCR. Among fewer than 20,000 clones listed, approximately 57% were seen once. Documented treatment: randomized to nivolumab then ipilimumab (arm A) or the reverse (arm B). None of the patients previously received DNA-damaging chemotherapy. Live CD3+CD8+ CD19− CD56− cells were sorted from PBMCs. This clone was seen a few times. A far more abundant clone sits one base away, making this likely a read error. This specimen includes other DNA sequences encoding the same CDR3. V shed 5 bases and J shed 7 bases, with 17 bases lying between them. This CDR3 contains 14 residues. Germline V gene sequence: CDR1 SEHNR, CDR2 FQNEAQ (reference sequence).

The TCR sequence derives from a human donor with melanoma. The rearrangement uses TRBV7-9 and TRBJ1-2; a weak D match, TRBD1 (5 bases). Sequencing was performed on CD8+ T cells sorted from blood (inferred from file names), taken from a patient given nivolumab and ipilimumab in sequence. Written as DNA, the CDR3 is TGTGCCAGCAGCCAATGGAGCGCAGGGCTTGGCTACACCTTC. Protein sequence: CASSQWSAGLGYTF.